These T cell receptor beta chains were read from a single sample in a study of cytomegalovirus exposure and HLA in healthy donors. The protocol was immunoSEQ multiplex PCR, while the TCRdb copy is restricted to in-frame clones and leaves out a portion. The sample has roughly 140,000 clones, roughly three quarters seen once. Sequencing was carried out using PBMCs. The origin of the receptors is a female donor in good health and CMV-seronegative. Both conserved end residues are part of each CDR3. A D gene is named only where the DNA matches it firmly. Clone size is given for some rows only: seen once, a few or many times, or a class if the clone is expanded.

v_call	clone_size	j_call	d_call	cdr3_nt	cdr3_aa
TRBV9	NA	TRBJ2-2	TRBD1	TGTGCCAGCAGCGCAGGGGGCCGCGGAAAACTGGGCGGGGAGCTGTTTTTT	CASSAGGRGKLGGELFF
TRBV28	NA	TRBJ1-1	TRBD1	TGTGCCAGCAGATCAGGGGGGCCCACTGAAGCTTTCTTT	CASRSGGPTEAFF
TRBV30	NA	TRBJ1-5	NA	TGTGCCTGGAGTGAGGGAGTGCATCAGCCCCAGCATTTT	CAWSEGVHQPQHF
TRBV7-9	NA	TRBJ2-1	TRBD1	TGTGCCAGCAGCTTAGTTCGGGACAGGGATTACAATGAGCAGTTCTTC	CASSLVRDRDYNEQFF
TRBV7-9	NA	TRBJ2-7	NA	TGTGCCAGCAGCCTGACAGGATTAAACTACGAGCAGTACTTC	CASSLTGLNYEQYF
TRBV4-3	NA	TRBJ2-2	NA	TGCGCCAGCAGCCAAGCAGGGTTCACCGGGGAGCTGTTTTTT	CASSQAGFTGELFF
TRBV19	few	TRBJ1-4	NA	TGTGCCAGTAGCCTAAAGGTGGGCAGAAATGAAAAACTGTTTTTT	CASSLKVGRNEKLFF
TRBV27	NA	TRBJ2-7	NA	TGTGCCAGCAGTTTGTCCAGGGCCTACGAGCAGTACTTC	CASSLSRAYEQYF
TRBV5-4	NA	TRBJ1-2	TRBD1	TGTGCCAGCAGCTTACAGGGGGCGCACGGCTACACCTTC	CASSLQGAHGYTF
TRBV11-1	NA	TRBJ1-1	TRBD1	TGTGCCAGCAGGTCCCGACAGGGTAGCACTGAAGCTTTCTTT	CASRSRQGSTEAFF
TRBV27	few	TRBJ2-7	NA	TGTGCCAGCAGTTTGTTCAGGGGGGACGAGCAGTACTTC	CASSLFRGDEQYF
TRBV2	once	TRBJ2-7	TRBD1	TGTGCCAGCAGTGGGCTGACAGGGGGTGCGGGTGAGCAGTACTTC	CASSGLTGGAGEQYF
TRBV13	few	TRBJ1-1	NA	TGTGCCAGCAGCTTGGCAGGGATGAACACTGAAGCTTTCTTT	CASSLAGMNTEAFF
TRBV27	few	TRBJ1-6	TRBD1	TGTGCCAGCAGTTCCTCCGGGACAGGGGTACCCCTCCACTTT	CASSSSGTGVPLHF
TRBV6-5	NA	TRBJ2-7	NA	TGTGCCAGCAGTTACCCCGCTTCCGGGAGAGGCGAGCAGTACTTC	CASSYPASGRGEQYF
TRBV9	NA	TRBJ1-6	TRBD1	TGTGCCAGCAGCGCCCGGGACAGGAATTCACCCCTCCACTTT	CASSARDRNSPLHF
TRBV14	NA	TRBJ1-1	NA	TGTGCCAGCAGCCAAGAGTGGGCGGGTCATATGAACACTGAAGCTTTCTTT	CASSQEWAGHMNTEAFF
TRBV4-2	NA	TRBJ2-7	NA	TGTGCCAGCAGCCAAGATCTGCGGGGCGACGAGCAGTACTTC	CASSQDLRGDEQYF
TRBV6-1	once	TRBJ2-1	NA	TGTGCCAGCAGTTATCCCGACAATGAGCAGTTCTTC	CASSYPDNEQFF
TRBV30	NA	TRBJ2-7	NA	TGTGCCTGGAGTGTACCTCCTCCCTACGAGCAGTACTTC	CAWSVPPPYEQYF
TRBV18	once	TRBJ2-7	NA	TGTGCCAGCTCACCACCGGGCAGGGGCGGCGAGCAGTACTTC	CASSPPGRGGEQYF
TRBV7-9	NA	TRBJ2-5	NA	TGTGCCAGCAGCTTAGCGATGGCTAGCTGGGAGCAGTACTTC	CASSLAMASWEQYF
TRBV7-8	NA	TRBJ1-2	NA	TGTGCCAGCAGCTTATCAGGGGAGGGCTATGGCTACACCTTC	CASSLSGEGYGYTF
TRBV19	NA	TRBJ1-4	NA	TGTGCCAGTAGATCAGGGTTTGCAACTAATGAAAAACTGTTTTTT	CASRSGFATNEKLFF
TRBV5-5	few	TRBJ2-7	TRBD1	TGTGCCAGCAGCTCCGGACAGGGTCAAAGCTACGAGCAGTACTTC	CASSSGQGQSYEQYF
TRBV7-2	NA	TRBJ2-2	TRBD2	TGTGCCAGCAGCTTTAGCGGGGGGCCTCGGGTCGGGGAGCTGTTTTTT	CASSFSGGPRVGELFF
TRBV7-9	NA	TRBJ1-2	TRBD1	TGTGCCAGCAGTCGCGGACAGGGAGGTGGTACGGGCTACACCTTC	CASSRGQGGGTGYTF
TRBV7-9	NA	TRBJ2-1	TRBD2	TGTTCCAGCAGCGATCATTGGACTAGCGGGAGTAGGGATGAGCAGTTCTTC	CSSSDHWTSGSRDEQFF
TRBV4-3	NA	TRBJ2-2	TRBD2	TGCGCCAGCAGCCAAGAAGGGGGACTAGCAACCCCCGGGGAGCTGTTTTTT	CASSQEGGLATPGELFF
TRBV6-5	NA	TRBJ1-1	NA	TGTGCCAGCAGCACCCGTGCAGGAAACACTGAAGCTTTCTTT	CASSTRAGNTEAFF
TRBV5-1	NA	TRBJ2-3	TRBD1	TGCGCCAGCAGCCCAGGCCGGACAGGGGAAAGCACAGATACGCAGTATTTT	CASSPGRTGESTDTQYF
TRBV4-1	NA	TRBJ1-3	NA	TGCGCCAGCAGCCAAGGACTCTCTGGAAACACCATATATTTT	CASSQGLSGNTIYF
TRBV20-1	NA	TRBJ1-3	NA	TGCAGTGCGTTACAGGGAAACACCATATATTTT	CSALQGNTIYF
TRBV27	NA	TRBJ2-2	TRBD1	TGTGCCAGCAGACAAACCCGGGACAGGGGTCTTGGCACCGGGGAGCTGTTTTTT	CASRQTRDRGLGTGELFF
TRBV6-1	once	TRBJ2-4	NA	TGTGCCAGCCCTTCCCCCCTAGCCAAAAACATTCAGTACTTC	CASPSPLAKNIQYF
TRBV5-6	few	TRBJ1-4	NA	TGTGCCAGCAGCTCCGAGGATGAAAAACTGTTTTTT	CASSSEDEKLFF
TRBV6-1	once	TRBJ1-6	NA	TGTGCCAGCAGTGAATCTTTAGGGGATGTCGATTCACCCCTCCACTTT	CASSESLGDVDSPLHF
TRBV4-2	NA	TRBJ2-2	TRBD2	TGTGCCAGCAGCCAAAAAGGCACTAGCGGGAGCATAGGGGAGCTGTTTTTT	CASSQKGTSGSIGELFF
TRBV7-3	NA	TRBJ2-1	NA	TGTGCCAGCAGCCTTCAGGGGGGTGATTACAATGAGCAGTTCTTC	CASSLQGGDYNEQFF
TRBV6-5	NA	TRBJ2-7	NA	TGTGCCAGCAGTTACGGGCAGCCTCGCGAGCAGTACTTC	CASSYGQPREQYF
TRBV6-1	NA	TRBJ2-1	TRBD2	TGTGCCAGCAGTGAGGCGGGGGCTAGCGGGGGGGGAACAAATGAGCAGTTCTTC	CASSEAGASGGGTNEQFF
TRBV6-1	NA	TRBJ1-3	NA	TGTGCCAGCAGCACAGGGACTGGAAACACCATATATTTT	CASSTGTGNTIYF
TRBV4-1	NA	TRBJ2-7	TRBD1	TGCGCCAGCAGCCAAGTAGGGACAGTTGGTAACGAGCAGTACTTC	CASSQVGTVGNEQYF
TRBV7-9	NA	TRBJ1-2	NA	TGTGCCAGCAGCTTAGGGTGGGACATAAGTGGCTACACCTTC	CASSLGWDISGYTF
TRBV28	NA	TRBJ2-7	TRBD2	TGTGCCAGCAGTTGGGGTTGGTTGGCTGGGGGGGGCTACGAGCAGTACTTC	CASSWGWLAGGGYEQYF
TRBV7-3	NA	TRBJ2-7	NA	TGTGCCAGCATACAGTCTACTTACGAGCAGTACTTC	CASIQSTYEQYF
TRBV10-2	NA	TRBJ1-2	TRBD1	TGCGCCAGCAGTAGAAAGGAACAGGGGGGACATGGCTACACCTTC	CASSRKEQGGHGYTF
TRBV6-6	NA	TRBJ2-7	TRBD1	TGTGCCAGCAATGGACAGGGCCCTTCCTACGAGCAGTACTTC	CASNGQGPSYEQYF
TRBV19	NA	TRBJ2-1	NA	TGTGCCAGTAGTACCTATCCCCACCACAATGAGCAGTTCTTC	CASSTYPHHNEQFF
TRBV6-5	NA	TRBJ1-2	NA	TGTGCCAGCAGCCCATCCCACGGGGGTCACTATGGCTACACCTTC	CASSPSHGGHYGYTF
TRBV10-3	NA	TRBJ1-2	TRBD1	TGTGCCATCAGTGAGGAACCCCGGGGACAGATCTATGGCTACACCTTC	CAISEEPRGQIYGYTF
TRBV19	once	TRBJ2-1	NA	TGTGCCAGTGGGCTACTCTACAATGAGCAGTTCTTC	CASGLLYNEQFF
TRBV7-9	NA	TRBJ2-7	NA	TGTTCCAGCAGGAAGGGGTCCTACGAGCAGTACTTC	CSSRKGSYEQYF